The 21 T cell receptor beta chains below all came from one sample that was sequenced in a study of cytomegalovirus exposure and HLA in healthy donors. The primer mix had 60 Vbeta and 13 Jbeta primers. The protocol was immunoSEQ multiplex PCR, while the TCRdb copy is restricted to in-frame clones and leaves out a portion. This sample has just over 150,000 clones, with roughly 80% found just once. The sequencing input was PBMCs. The receptor set was obtained from a woman aged 40-49 years in good health and CMV-seronegative.

The chain recombines TRBV7-2 with TRBJ1-5; a possible D gene is TRBD1 (5 bases). The CDR3 runs 13 residues. Per the germline V gene, CDR1 is SGHTA and CDR2 is FQGNSA. V shed 5 bases and J shed 3 bases, with 8 bases lying between them. The DNA for the CDR3 is TGTGCCAGCAGCCGACAGCACAATCAGCCCCAGCATTTT. Encoded protein: CASSRQHNQPQHF.

The rearrangement joins TRBV5-1 to TRBJ1-1; 7 bases fit TRBD1. The junction had 4 bases not matched to a gene; V was cut back by 7 bases and J by 1 base. The germline V gene encodes CDR1 SGHRS and CDR2 YFSETQ. The CDR3 runs 13 residues. CDR3 residues: CASGYRGNTEAFF. For the CDR3, the DNA is TGCGCCAGCGGATACAGGGGGAACACTGAAGCTTTCTTT. Together with reference TRBV5-1 and TRBJ1-1, the CDR3 gives the full variable domain: KAGVTQTPRYLIKTRGQQVTLSCSPISGHRSVSWYQQTPGQGLQFLFEYFSETQRNKGNFPGRFSGRQFSNSRSEMNVSTLELGDSALYLCASGYRGNTEAFFGQGTRLTVV.

This clone turned up a few times. The chain uses TRBV19 and TRBJ1-6; D gene ambiguous. The CDR3 spans 15 residues. Trimming stripped 6 bases from V and 0 bases from J, with 9 bases between. Per the germline V gene, CDR1 is LNHDA and CDR2 is SQIVND (reference sequence). The CDR3 DNA follows: TGTGCCAGTAGACAGACGAGCTCCTATAATTCACCCCTCCACTTT. This codes for CASRQTSSYNSPLHF.

This clone was found once. This chain uses TRBV5-4 with TRBJ1-6; D remains unclear. Germline CDR1 reads SGHNT; CDR2 reads YYREEE (reference sequence). Trimming removed 0 bases at V and 12 bases at J, with 10 bases between. This CDR3 comprises 13 residues. CDR3 nucleotide sequence: TGTGCCAGCAGCTTGGAACCCAGTGGACCCCTCCACTTT. Protein sequence: CASSLEPSGPLHF.

This clone was counted a few times. V gene TRBV7-3 combines with J gene TRBJ2-5; 12 positions agree with TRBD1. Germline loops: CDR1 SGHTA, CDR2 FQGTGA. The V and J ends lost 6 bases and 11 bases, in that order; junction bases with no gene match: 16. The CDR3 loop spans 16 amino acids. CDR3 nucleotides: TGTGCCAGCAGTAAGGGGCCGGGACAGGGGGCTCGGGAGCAGTACTTC. Its translation is CASSKGPGQGAREQYF.

This sequence joins TRBV28 and TRBJ1-2, with a possible D match to TRBD1 (5 bases). V dropped 7 bases and J dropped 2 bases, with 23 bases sitting between them. Germline lookup yields CDR1 MDHEN and CDR2 SYDVKM. The CDR3 loop spans 17 amino acids. The CDR3 is CASNQRWTLSLNYGYTF. In DNA form, the CDR3 reads TGTGCCAGCAATCAAAGGTGGACACTGAGTCTAAACTATGGCTACACCTTC.

The chain links TRBV4-1 to TRBJ2-1; D is unclear. Germline V gives CDR1 MGHRA, CDR2 YSYEKL. This CDR3 spans 14 amino acids. V lost 1 base, J lost 13 bases, and 17 bases lay in between. CDR3 bases: TGCGCCAGCAGCCAAGGGGTCTGGTCTAGTCCTCAGTTCTTC. Translated: CASSQGVWSSPQFF.

As to this clone: Just one base apart from a much larger clone, this may be a read error. The V call is TRBV7-8, the J call TRBJ2-2; possibly TRBD1 for D (5 bases). The germline V gene has CDR1 SGHVS and CDR2 FQNEAQ. The CDR3 contains 13 residues. V was pared by 5 bases and J by 4 bases, with 8 bases between. CDR3 in amino acids: CASSPDSTGELFF. In DNA form, the CDR3 reads TGTGCCAGCAGCCCCGACAGCACCGGGGAGCTGTTTTTT.

This clone has a handful of counts. This chain connects TRBV6-1 to TRBJ1-5, with a weak D call TRBD1 (5 bases). The V and J ends lost 4 bases and 0 bases respectively, with 16 bases between them. This CDR3 has 17 amino acids. Per germline, CDR1 MNHNS and CDR2 SASEGT. The CDR3 bases are TGTGCCAGCAGTGTCGTCCGTGGACACCTTAGCAATCAGCCCCAGCATTTT. This codes for CASSVVRGHLSNQPQHF.

J is TRBJ2-7 and V is TRBV10-3, with 8 bases fitting TRBD2. Germline V gives CDR1 ENHRY, CDR2 SYGVKD. CDR3 size: 15 residues. The V gene end was trimmed by 5 bases and the J gene end by 0 bases; junction bases not matched to a gene: 6. The CDR3 loop is CAISPGLDISYEQYF. The CDR3 DNA reads TGTGCCATCAGTCCGGGACTAGACATCTCCTACGAGCAGTACTTC.

The rearrangement links TRBV19 to TRBJ1-5, with a weak D call TRBD1 (5 bases). From germline, CDR1 is LNHDA and CDR2 SQIVND (reference sequence). This CDR3 comprises 18 residues. V lost 0 bases, J lost 3 bases, and 18 bases lay in between. CDR3 amino acids: CASSIEPRSQGYNQPQHF. Here the CDR3 DNA reads TGTGCCAGTAGTATAGAGCCCAGATCCCAGGGTTACAATCAGCCCCAGCATTTT.

As DNA, the CDR3 is TGTGCCAGCAGTCCAAGCCCAGGGATTCCTTATGGCTACACCTTC. Encoded protein: CASSPSPGIPYGYTF. The V gene is TRBV6-1, the J gene TRBJ1-2; D might be TRBD1 (5 bases). The CDR3 consists of 15 residues. The V end was cut by 5 bases, the J end by 5 bases, with 18 bases between. From germline, CDR1 is MNHNS and CDR2 SASEGT.

The CDR3 coding sequence is TGTCCCCGGGGGGACACCCGTAATTCACCCCTCCACTTT. Translated, it gives CPRGDTRNSPLHF. The V gene is TRBV6-7, the J gene TRBJ1-6, with a weak D call TRBD1 (6 bases). TRBV6-7 counts as an open reading frame of uncertain function. The CDR3 is 13 residues long.

The chain uses TRBV18 and TRBJ2-7; TRBD2 matches at 10 bases. Per the germline V gene, CDR1 is KGHSH and CDR2 is LQKENI. This CDR3 contains 16 residues. V dropped 3 bases and J dropped 3; count of bases not matched to a gene: 8. Here the CDR3 DNA reads TGTGCCAGCTCACCCTCCGGGACTAGCGTCTTCTACGAGCAGTACTTC. This translates into CASSPSGTSVFYEQYF.

The chain uses TRBV6-1 and TRBJ2-5, with 8 bases that match TRBD2. CDR1 and CDR2 (germline): MNHNS, SASEGT. The V gene end was trimmed by 6 bases and the J gene end by 4 bases; junction bases not matched to a gene: 7. The CDR3 extends over 14 amino acids. The CDR3 DNA reads as TGTGCCAGCAGATACGGGGGGGCTGGAGAGACCCAGTACTTC. Encoded protein: CASRYGGAGETQYF.

The chain carries TRBV10-3 and TRBJ2-2, with 8 bases aligning to TRBD2. V lost 8 bases, J lost 6 bases, and 8 bases stayed unmatched. Germline lookup yields CDR1 ENHRY and CDR2 SYGVKD. The CDR3 loop spans 14 amino acids. DNA for the CDR3: TGTGCCATCGCCAGCGGGGGTGGGGCCGGGGAGCTGTTTTTT. Amino acid sequence: CAIASGGGAGELFF.

The chain combines TRBV7-2 with TRBJ1-1; D is unclear. This CDR3 region has 13 residues. Between the trimmed V and J ends, which lost 5 bases and 1 base, there was a span of 8 bases. CDR1 is SGHTA and CDR2 is FQGNSA in the germline V gene. The CDR3 sequence is CASSQSGNTEAFF. The DNA for the CDR3 is TGTGCCAGCAGCCAATCGGGGAACACTGAAGCTTTCTTT.

This clone was seen once. The rearrangement links TRBV4-1 to TRBJ2-5, with TRBD1 matching over 8 bases. Judging by the DNA end, TRBJ2-7 fits better; the J call may be wrong. Germline lookup yields CDR1 MGHRA and CDR2 YSYEKL. This CDR3 has 17 residues. CDR3 loop: CASSQVPRGRGRYEQYF. The DNA for the CDR3 is TGCGCCAGCAGCCAAGTGCCCAGGGGCAGGGGGCGATACGAGCAGTACTTC.

The J gene is TRBJ1-2, the V gene TRBV27; D may be TRBD1 (5 bases). Looked up from germline, CDR1 is MNHEY and CDR2 is SMNVEV (reference sequence). The CDR3 loop spans 14 amino acids. Trimming shortened V by 4 bases and J by 4 bases, and 13 bases separated the two germline ends. CDR3 in amino acids: CASSSLRQFYGYTF. The CDR3 nucleotides read TGTGCCAGCAGTTCCCTAAGACAGTTCTATGGCTACACCTTC.

V is TRBV28 and J is TRBJ1-2; D possibly corresponds to TRBD1 (5 bases). V was clipped by 3 bases and J by 3 bases, with 14 bases between them. The V gene's germline CDR1 is MDHEN and CDR2 SYDVKM. CDR3 length: 15 amino acids. This CDR3 is CASSFNGQGDYGYTF. CDR3 sequence (DNA): TGTGCCAGCAGTTTTAATGGCCAGGGTGACTATGGCTACACCTTC.

This chain joins TRBV11-2 and TRBJ2-1; 11 nucleotides align to TRBD2. Trimming took 2 bases from V and 10 from J; bases not matched to a gene: 10. Germline V gene sequence: CDR1 SGHAT, CDR2 FQNNGV. The CDR3 is made up of 16 amino acids. The CDR3, as DNA: TGTGCCAGCAGCTTAATCAGGTCTAGCGGGGGGAGGGAGCAGTTCTTC. It translates to CASSLIRSSGGREQFF.